These 23 T cell receptor beta chains came from one sample sequenced in a study of blood T cells in healthy people across ages. Alongside a J-beta primer mix, a sample-barcoded 5' primer served in a second PCR lasting 7 to 11 cycles. TCRdb processed the 5' RACE reads anew with MiXCR; each CDR3 protein has one entry. This table holds 1.2 million to 1.5 million distinct CDR3 sequences, approximately 59% found once. The sequenced sample consisted of blood. Receptors originate from a man between 18 and 29 years old in good health.

This clonotype was observed a few times. The chain has TRBV27 and TRBJ2-3, with D maybe TRBD1 (5 bases). The V gene's germline CDR1 is MNHEY and CDR2 SMNVEV (reference sequence). The CDR3 contains 13 residues. V lost 8 bases, J lost 1 base, and 10 bases lay in between. The CDR3 DNA is TGTGCCAGCTCTTCGACAGGCACAGATACGCAGTATTTT. Translation gives CASSSTGTDTQYF.

This chain links TRBV12-3 or TRBV12-4 with TRBJ2-5; D unclear. V was clipped by 2 bases and J by 5 bases, with 6 bases between them. The CDR3 is made up of 12 amino acids. CDR3: CASSLTFETQYF. The CDR3 DNA is TGTGCCAGCAGTTTAACGTTTGAGACCCAGTACTTC.

The CDR3 region is CASATPPNEQYF. The CDR3 nucleotides read TGTGCCAGCGCGACACCGCCTAACGAGCAGTACTTC. The genes are TRBV6-1 and TRBJ2-5; D remains unclear. The J call could be wrong; TRBJ2-7 is a better fit for the DNA end. In germline, CDR1 is MNHNS, CDR2 SASEGT. This CDR3 spans 12 amino acids.

The chain joins TRBV5-1 to TRBJ2-7, with a weak D call TRBD1 (6 bases). The last part of the DNA fits TRBJ2-5 better; the J call may be wrong. Germline loops: CDR1 SGHRS, CDR2 YFSETQ. This CDR3 is 13 amino acids long. CDR3: CASSQGPRETQYF. For the CDR3, the DNA is TGCGCCAGCAGTCAGGGGCCGCGTGAGACCCAGTACTTC.

The V call is TRBV2, the J call TRBJ2-7; D not certain. V shed 5 bases and J shed 3 bases, with 11 bases lying between them. CDR1 and CDR2 from the germline V gene are SNHLY and FYNNEI. The CDR3 extends over 13 amino acids. In DNA form, the CDR3 reads TGTGCCAGCAGTTCAAATAGCCACTACGAGCAGTACTTC. Its protein is CASSSNSHYEQYF.

This chain connects TRBV10-3 to TRBJ2-7; D ambiguous. V was cut by 6 bases and J by 0 bases, with 9 bases left in between. Germline lookup yields CDR1 ENHRY and CDR2 SYGVKD. The CDR3 is 13 amino acids. DNA of the CDR3: TGTGCCATCAGGATAGATAGCTCCTACGAGCAGTACTTC. The encoded protein is CAIRIDSSYEQYF.

In regard to this clonotype: The conserved closing phenylalanine or tryptophan is absent in this CDR3, likely reflecting a read error. The J gene is TRBJ2-1, the V gene TRBV12-3 or TRBV12-4; D ambiguous. The tail of the sequence fits TRBJ2-7 better, so the J call may be wrong. The CDR3 is 12 residues long. The CDR3 nucleotides read TGTGCCAGCAGGACAAGAGACTACGAGCAGTACTTG. The encoded protein is CASRTRDYEQYL.

The V call is TRBV20-1, the J call TRBJ2-7; D not certain. Germline assignment: CDR1 DFQATT and CDR2 SNEGSKA (reference sequence). The length of the CDR3 is 14 residues. V shed 0 bases and J shed 6 bases, with 15 bases lying between them. The CDR3 DNA is TGCAGTGCTAGAGACGAACCGGCTCAGAGCGAGCAGTACTTC. The encoded protein is CSARDEPAQSEQYF.

This clonotype was picked up a small number of times. The rearrangement uses TRBV12-3 or TRBV12-4 and TRBJ2-5; no firm D call. Deletions cut 3 bases from V and 2 bases from J, with 10 bases between. This CDR3 spans 14 amino acids. The CDR3 DNA reads as TGTGCCAGCAGTTTTCGGCGGTCGCAAGAGACCCAGTACTTC. Its translation: CASSFRRSQETQYF.

A remark on this clonotype: The junction and the germline gene differ at one end; a read error may be behind it. The rearrangement joins TRBV28 to TRBJ2-7, with TRBD1 matching over 8 bases. The CDR3 extends over 15 amino acids. Germline V gene data show CDR1 as MDHEN and CDR2 as SYDVKM. The CDR3 nucleotides read TGTGCCAGCACCCTAGACAGGGGTTTTTCCTACGCGCAGTACTTC. This gives the protein CASTLDRGFSYAQYF.

This chain uses TRBV10-3 with TRBJ1-1; TRBD1 might be the D (5 bases). CDR3 length equals 13 residues. CDR1 is ENHRY, CDR2 SYGVKD, per germline. V dropped 7 bases and J dropped 5 bases, with 14 bases sitting between them. CDR3 protein: CAIIGTLGTEAFF. Here the CDR3 DNA reads TGTGCCATCATAGGGACCCTCGGGACTGAAGCTTTCTTT.

This chain uses TRBV10-3 with TRBJ1-5; 9 nucleotides line up with TRBD1. J gave up 7 bases and V 6 bases, and 4 bases lay outside the gene matches. This CDR3 is 13 amino acids long. Germline V lookup: CDR1 ENHRY, CDR2 SYGVKD. Here the CDR3 reads CAIRQGAGQPQHF. In DNA form, the CDR3 reads TGTGCCATCAGACAGGGGGCAGGACAGCCCCAGCATTTT.

This clonotype was counted between two and nine times. The V call is TRBV20-1, the J call TRBJ2-3; D is uncertain. CDR1 and CDR2 from the germline V gene are DFQATT and SNEGSKA (reference sequence). The CDR3 consists of 11 residues. V was cut by 4 bases and J by 6 bases, with 8 bases left in between. The CDR3 coding sequence is TGCAGTGCTATAGGCGTGGATACGCAGTATTTT. The encoded protein is CSAIGVDTQYF.

The V call is TRBV15, the J call TRBJ2-7; possibly TRBD1 or TRBD2 for D (5 bases each). From germline, CDR1 is LNHNV and CDR2 YYDKDF (reference sequence). Trimming took 0 bases from V and 0 from J, leaving 12 bases between them. The CDR3 runs to 16 residues. The CDR3 sequence is CATSRDLGTHSYEQYF. The DNA of the CDR3 is TGTGCCACCAGCAGAGATCTTGGGACCCACTCCTACGAGCAGTACTTC.

The chain is built from TRBV5-1 and TRBJ1-6; 8 bases map to TRBD1. The CDR3 totals 13 residues. V gave up 7 bases and J gave up 5 bases; unmatched junction bases: 2. The germline CDR1 and CDR2 sequences are SGHRS and YFSETQ. The CDR3 sequence: CASQQGDNSPLHF. CDR3 bases: TGCGCCAGCCAACAGGGGGATAATTCACCCCTCCACTTT.

The rearrangement uses TRBV7-2 and TRBJ2-1, with D perhaps matching TRBD2 (6 bases). Trimming removed 3 bases at V and 13 bases at J, with 13 bases between. CDR3 length: 12 residues. Germline V gives CDR1 SGHTA, CDR2 FQGNSA. The CDR3 reads CASSFAARDQFF. DNA of the CDR3: TGTGCCAGCAGCTTTGCGGCGCGGGATCAGTTCTTC.

V usage is TRBV6-2 or TRBV6-3 and J usage is TRBJ2-1; D remains unclear. Germline CDR1 and CDR2: MNHEY and SVGEGT. The CDR3 runs 14 residues. Trimming removed 5 bases at V and 6 bases at J, with 14 bases between. CDR3 sequence: CASSPLSSVNEQFF. The DNA for the CDR3 is TGTGCCAGCAGTCCCTTATCGTCCGTCAATGAGCAGTTCTTC.

This chain uses TRBV2 with TRBJ2-5, with 14 bases matching TRBD2. Germline V gene lookup returns CDR1 SNHLY and CDR2 FYNNEI. This CDR3 is built from 15 residues. V dropped 7 bases and J dropped 6; count of bases not matched to a gene: 7. The DNA of the CDR3 is TGTGCCAGCATTTGGACTAGCGGGAGGTTCAAGACCCAGTACTTC. Amino acids: CASIWTSGRFKTQYF.

The genes are TRBV12-3 or TRBV12-4 and TRBJ2-5; possibly TRBD1 for D (5 bases). This CDR3 has 12 residues. With 2 bases removed from V and 11 bases from J, the gap between germline ends came to 12 bases. For the CDR3, the DNA is TGTGCCAGCAGTTTAATAGGGGCTGGGCAGTACTTC. This encodes CASSLIGAGQYF.

V and J are TRBV11-2 and TRBJ2-7; D may be TRBD2 (6 bases). The germline CDR1 and CDR2 sequences are SGHAT and FQNNGV. This CDR3 is built from 16 residues. The V gene lost 0 bases and the J gene lost 5 bases, with 17 bases spanning the gap. The CDR3 DNA follows: TGTGCCAGCAGCTTAGACTGGCGGGGACCTGTCCACGAGCAGTACTTC. This gives the protein CASSLDWRGPVHEQYF.

The chain has TRBV7-2 and TRBJ1-5; D gene unclear. V was shortened by 4 bases and J by 0 bases, with 10 bases between the two germline ends. CDR3 size: 15 residues. CDR1 is SGHTA and CDR2 is FQGNSA in the germline V gene. The CDR3 sequence: CASSSLLNSNQPQHF. CDR3 nucleotide sequence: TGTGCCAGCAGCTCCCTACTGAATAGCAATCAGCCCCAGCATTTT.

The chain joins TRBV29-1 to TRBJ2-7; 11 positions agree with TRBD2. CDR1 is SQVTM and CDR2 is ANQGSEA in the germline V gene. This CDR3 has 14 amino acids. The CDR3, as DNA: TGCAGTGTAGCGACCGGGACTAGCGGCCACGAGCAGTACTTC. It is translated as CSVATGTSGHEQYF.

CDR3 sequence: CSASRDRGGRETQYF. The DNA for the CDR3 is TGCAGTGCTAGTAGGGACAGGGGCGGCCGGGAGACCCAGTACTTC. The V and J genes are TRBV20-1 and TRBJ2-7; 10 nucleotides agree with TRBD1. The DNA end favors TRBJ2-5, so the J call may be wrong. The CDR3 contains 15 residues. Per germline, CDR1 DFQATT and CDR2 SNEGSKA (reference sequence).